Listed below are T cell receptor beta chains from one sample, sequenced in a study of beta chain features in type 1 diabetes. Clones were sequenced by immunoSEQ multiplex PCR, and TCRdb holds only the in-frame ones, with some missing. The table includes over 300,000 clones, around 8% detected once. The sample comprised central memory CD4+ T cells from blood. The origin of the receptors is a woman in her late teens or twenties in good health. The CDR3 runs from the conserved cysteine through the conserved F or W. D genes are given only for firm matches. Some rows mark clone size as missing; the rest say once, few, many or name a class of expanded clone.

abundance	v_gene	j_gene	d_gene	CDR3nt	CDR3aa
few	TRBV5-4	TRBJ2-1	-	TGTGCCAGCAGCCACCGAGGGGGTAAAGAGCAGTTCTTC	CASSHRGGKEQFF
many	TRBV29-1	TRBJ2-7	TRBD2	TGCAGCGCCGGGGGGGACCTTATGGACGAGCAGTACTTC	CSAGGDLMDEQYF
-	TRBV7-9	TRBJ2-1	TRBD1	TGTGCCAGCAGCAGGGGACAGGGGAATGTCAATGAGCAGTTCTTC	CASSRGQGNVNEQFF
few	TRBV28	TRBJ2-5	-	TGTGCCAGCAGTCTAAGGAGGAGAGAGACCCAGTACTTC	CASSLRRRETQYF
-	TRBV6-1	TRBJ1-5	-	TGTGCCAGCAGTTCGACCAGGGGTCAGCCCCAGCATTTT	CASSSTRGQPQHF
-	TRBV7-2	TRBJ2-7	-	TGTGCCAGCAGTACGGGCCATCAGCGGGAGCAGTACTTC	CASSTGHQREQYF
few	TRBV5-4	TRBJ2-1	-	TGTGCCAGCAGCTTGGATACGGGAGTCTCTTGGAATGAGCAGTTCTTC	CASSLDTGVSWNEQFF
-	TRBV10-3	TRBJ2-1	-	TGTGCCATCTCCCCATGGGGCCGGGGAGACAATGAGCAGTTCTTC	CAISPWGRGDNEQFF
few	TRBV2	TRBJ2-7	TRBD1	TGTGCCAGCAGAGAGACCGGGACAGGGACCGAGCAGTACTTC	CASRETGTGTEQYF
-	TRBV2	TRBJ1-2	-	TGTGCCAGCAGTGGGACAGATCCGGACTATGGCTACACCTTC	CASSGTDPDYGYTF
-	TRBV6-6	TRBJ2-2	TRBD1	TGTGCCAGCAGTCTACGACAGGGCGCGAGCACCGGGGAGCTGTTTTTT	CASSLRQGASTGELFF
-	TRBV2	TRBJ1-1	-	TGTGCCAGCGGGAAGGGGCAGACCTCGAACACTGAAGCTTTCTTT	CASGKGQTSNTEAFF
many	TRBV7-2	TRBJ2-4	TRBD1	TGTGCCAGCAGCTCGGACAGGACAGACATTCAGTACTTC	CASSSDRTDIQYF
-	TRBV9	TRBJ1-1	-	TGTGCCAGCAGCGTAACCCCAAGGGAGAACACTGAAGCTTTCTTT	CASSVTPRENTEAFF
many	TRBV10-3	TRBJ2-7	TRBD1	TGTGCCATGACGGACAGGGCGAGGGGTGACGAGCAGTACTTC	CAMTDRARGDEQYF
many	TRBV7-9	TRBJ2-6	-	TGTGCCAGCACCGGGAGAAGCTCTGGGGCCAACGTCCTGACTTTC	CASTGRSSGANVLTF
-	TRBV9	TRBJ1-2	-	TGTGCCAGCAGCGTAGAAGGGAGTAGTAACTATGGCTACACCTTC	CASSVEGSSNYGYTF
-	TRBV4-2	TRBJ1-2	-	TGTGCCAGCAGCCAAGATAGTGCGGGCGGATTATCGTATGGCTACACCTTC	CASSQDSAGGLSYGYTF
few	TRBV19	TRBJ1-5	TRBD1	TGTGCCAGTAGTATGCTACAGGGGGCTAGCAATCAGCCCCAGCATTTT	CASSMLQGASNQPQHF
-	TRBV6-6	TRBJ2-7	TRBD1	TGTGCCAGCGGAAAGGGACAGAGCTACGAGCAGTACTTC	CASGKGQSYEQYF
few	TRBV5-8	TRBJ2-6	TRBD1	TGTGCCAGCAGCTCGACAGGGACCAACGTCCTGACTTTC	CASSSTGTNVLTF
-	TRBV18	TRBJ2-7	-	TGTGCCAGCTCACCACCGTCAGGGTCCTACGAGCAGTACTTC	CASSPPSGSYEQYF
few	TRBV7-2	TRBJ1-2	-	TGTGCCAGCGCTGCGAGGGGCGATGGCTACACCTTC	CASAARGDGYTF
-	TRBV29-1	TRBJ2-2	TRBD2	TGCAGCGTTGGGTTTAGCGGGAGGGCCGGCACCGGGGAGCTGTTTTTT	CSVGFSGRAGTGELFF
few	TRBV7-3	TRBJ1-1	-	TGTGCCAGCAGCTGGGACGGGACACACGGCACTGAAGCTTTCTTT	CASSWDGTHGTEAFF
-	TRBV18	TRBJ2-3	-	TGTGCCAGCTCACCACGGTCGGGGTCAAGCACAGATACGCAGTATTTT	CASSPRSGSSTDTQYF
many	TRBV23-1	TRBJ1-5	-	TGCGCCAGCAGTCAATTCATCGGACAGCCCCATCAGCCCCAGCATTTT	CASSQFIGQPHQPQHF
-	TRBV7-9	TRBJ2-1	TRBD2	TGTGCCAGCACCCGAGGCCCTTCGACTAGCTGGCTCTTC	CASTRGPSTSWLF
-	TRBV2	TRBJ2-1	-	TGTGCCAGCAGTGAAGCGGGAGTCTCCTACAATGAGCAGTTCTTC	CASSEAGVSYNEQFF
few	TRBV18	TRBJ2-5	-	TGTGCCAGCTCACCACAGGGTTTGCTGGAGACCCAGTACTTC	CASSPQGLLETQYF
-	TRBV6-1	TRBJ2-1	-	TGTGCCAGCAGTGAGCCAGGGTACTATAAGCGGGAGCAGTTCTTC	CASSEPGYYKREQFF
-	TRBV4-2	TRBJ2-7	TRBD2	TGTGCCAGCAGCGCGGGACTAGCGGACTACGAGCAGTACTTC	CASSAGLADYEQYF
-	TRBV18	TRBJ2-3	TRBD2	TGTGCCAGCTCACCCGGCCCCCGATCCGGGACTAGCGGGAGAGGGGCAGATACGCAGTATTTT	CASSPGPRSGTSGRGADTQYF
many	TRBV9	TRBJ2-1	-	TGTGCCAGCAGCGTAGATGTGGGAGTTGGGCAGTTCTTC	CASSVDVGVGQFF
few	TRBV5-1	TRBJ2-2	-	TGCGCCAGCAGGAGGGAGGCCGGGGAGCTGTTTTTT	CASRREAGELFF
few	TRBV28	TRBJ2-6	TRBD1	TGTGCCAGCAGTTCCCCCGAGGGGGCGGCTGGGGCCAACGTCCTGACTTTC	CASSSPEGAAGANVLTF
-	TRBV7-9	TRBJ2-5	-	TGTGCCAGCAGGATTCAAGAGACCCAGTACTTC	CASRIQETQYF
-	TRBV15	TRBJ1-4	-	TGTGCCACCAGCAGAGGACCAGGGTATGAAAAACTGTTTTTT	CATSRGPGYEKLFF
few	TRBV5-5	TRBJ2-6	-	-	CASSLFGNGANVLTF
many	TRBV18	TRBJ1-2	-	TGTGCCAGCTCACCAAGAACTGAGAACGATGGCTACACCTTC	CASSPRTENDGYTF
-	TRBV4-2	TRBJ2-1	TRBD2	TGTGCCAGCAGCCACCAGAGAGTAGGGACTAGCAAGGTTGAGCAGTTCTTC	CASSHQRVGTSKVEQFF
many	TRBV28	TRBJ1-3	-	TGTGCCAGCAGTTTAGGTGGGCTCTCTGGAAACACCATATATTTT	CASSLGGLSGNTIYF
-	TRBV5-1	TRBJ2-4	-	TGCGCCAGCAGCTTGGTCGGGTTTCAGTACTTC	CASSLVGFQYF
few	TRBV5-4	TRBJ2-3	-	TGTGCCAGCAGCTTGGACTCAGGAGCAGATACGCAGTATTTT	CASSLDSGADTQYF
few	TRBV7-2	TRBJ2-6	-	TGTGCCAGCAGCTCACAGGTCTCTGGGGCCAACGTCCTGACTTTC	CASSSQVSGANVLTF
few	TRBV7-9	TRBJ2-5	-	TGTGCCAGCAGCTTAGATCTGGACAGAGAGACCCAGTACTTC	CASSLDLDRETQYF
-	TRBV4-2	TRBJ2-3	TRBD2	TGTGCCAGCAGCCAAGATACCGGGAGGAGCACAGATACGCAGTATTTT	CASSQDTGRSTDTQYF
-	TRBV2	TRBJ1-1	TRBD1	TGTGCCAGCAGGTACCCTGACAGGGCTGAAGCTTTCTTT	CASRYPDRAEAFF
few	TRBV19	TRBJ1-1	-	TGTGCCAGTAGTGCGGGAGTTGGGAACACTGAAGCTTTCTTT	CASSAGVGNTEAFF
few	TRBV5-4	TRBJ2-3	-	TGTGCCAGCAGGCCCGGAGTGGGTTTGTGGGGCACAGATACGCAGTATTTT	CASRPGVGLWGTDTQYF
-	TRBV6-5	TRBJ1-2	-	TGTGCCAGCCGTCAGTCTAACTATGGCTACACCTTC	CASRQSNYGYTF
few	TRBV7-9	TRBJ2-1	TRBD1	TGTGCCAGCAGCTCCAGGGACAGACTGTGGAATGAGCAGTTCTTC	CASSSRDRLWNEQFF
few	TRBV7-3	TRBJ2-3	-	TGTGCCAGCAGCCTAATGGGCGAGACTGGCACAGATACGCAGTATTTT	CASSLMGETGTDTQYF
few	TRBV11-2	TRBJ2-1	-	TGTGCCAGCAGGCATCGAAGGGATGAGCAGTTCTTC	CASRHRRDEQFF